Sequencing of this T cell receptor (beta chain) was carried out in a study of shared T cell receptors in the human thymus. The CDR3 consists of 13 residues. After removal of 6 bases from V and 7 bases from J, the junction contained 2 bases not matched to a gene. Germline lookup yields CDR1 SNHLY and CDR2 FYNNEI. Using immunoSEQ multiplex PCR, the repertoire was profiled, and TCRdb retains in-frame clones only, with some absent. Counted here are under 700,000 clones, around 78% occurring once; the ten biggest clones make up around 0.013%. The same specimen was also included in a second study, on human thymus T cells. That investigation notes: The study used thymus tissue resected during corrective heart surgery. Gene usage (both V and J) appeared biased in thymic and blood repertoires. Related studies noted strongly shared thymic repertoires across unrelated people.

Specimen: thymocytes. The sequence came from a boy in the first two years of life with a congenital heart defect. This chain links TRBV2 with TRBJ2-1, with 11 bases fitting TRBD2. The CDR3 sequence: CASSGTSGNEQFF. The DNA of the CDR3 is TGTGCCAGCAGCGGGACTAGCGGAAATGAGCAGTTCTTC.